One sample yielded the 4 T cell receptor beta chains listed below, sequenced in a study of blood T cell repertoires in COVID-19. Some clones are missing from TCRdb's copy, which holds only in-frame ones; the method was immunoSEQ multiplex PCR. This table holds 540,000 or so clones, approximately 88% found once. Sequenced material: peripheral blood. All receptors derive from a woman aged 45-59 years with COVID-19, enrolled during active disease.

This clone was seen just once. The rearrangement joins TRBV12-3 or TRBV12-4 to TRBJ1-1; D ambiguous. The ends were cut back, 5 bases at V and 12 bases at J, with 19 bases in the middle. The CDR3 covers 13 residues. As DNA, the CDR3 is TGTGCCAGCAGTCCCGACCCAGTCATCGGGTCTTTCTTT. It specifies CASSPDPVIGSFF.

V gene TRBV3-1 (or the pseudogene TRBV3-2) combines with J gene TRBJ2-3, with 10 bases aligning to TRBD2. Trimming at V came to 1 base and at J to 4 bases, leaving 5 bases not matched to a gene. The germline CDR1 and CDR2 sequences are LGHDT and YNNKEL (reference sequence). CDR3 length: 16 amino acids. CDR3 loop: CASSQGLAGASDTQYF. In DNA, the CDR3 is TGTGCCAGCAGCCAAGGGCTAGCGGGGGCCTCAGATACGCAGTATTTT.

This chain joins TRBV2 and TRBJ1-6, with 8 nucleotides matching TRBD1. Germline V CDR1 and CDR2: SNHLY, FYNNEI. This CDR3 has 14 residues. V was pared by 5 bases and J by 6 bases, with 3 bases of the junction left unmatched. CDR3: CASSYGQGNSPLHF. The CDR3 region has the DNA TGTGCCAGCAGTTACGGACAGGGTAATTCACCCCTCCACTTT.

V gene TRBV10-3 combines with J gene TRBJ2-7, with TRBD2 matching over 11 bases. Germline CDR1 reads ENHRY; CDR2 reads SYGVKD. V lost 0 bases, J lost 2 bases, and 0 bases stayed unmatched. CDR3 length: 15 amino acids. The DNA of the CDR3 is TGTGCCATCAGTGAGTCGACTAGCGGGGCCTACGAGCAGTACTTC. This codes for CAISESTSGAYEQYF.